These 6 T cell receptor beta chains originate from one sample sequenced in a study of T cells in Graves' hyperthyroidism and ophthalmopathy. Using RNA transcripts as the source, TCR beta CDR3 regions were amplified. During a first-round RT-PCR of the TCR CDR3, the HTBI primer set was used. Via MiXCR, TCRdb re-called the multiplex PCR reads, giving one row per CDR3 protein. The data contain over 500,000 distinct CDR3 sequences, roughly 15% of them seen just once; the ten biggest clones take up approximately 15%. Sequencing used blood. The receptors come from a woman aged 40 to 50 with Graves' hyperthyroidism.

This clonotype was seen many times. The chain employs TRBV29-1 and TRBJ2-7; 9 nucleotides align to TRBD1. Trimming removed 5 bases from V and 4 bases from J; junction bases left unmatched: 6. This CDR3 comprises 13 residues. Germline V gene sequence: CDR1 SQVTM, CDR2 ANQGSEA. The CDR3 sequence is CSVNRGQGYEQYF. CDR3 DNA: TGCAGCGTTAACCGGGGACAGGGTTACGAGCAGTACTTC.

This clonotype was counted between two and nine times. The chain carries TRBV24-1 and TRBJ2-1; D is unclear. Germline V lookup: CDR1 KGHDR, CDR2 SFDVKD. CDR3 length equals 13 residues. Trimming left V 1 base short and J 12 bases short, with 12 bases between. CDR3 loop: CATSDLTEPRQFF. CDR3 coding DNA: TGTGCCACCAGTGATTTAACAGAGCCACGGCAGTTCTTC.

This clonotype was found many times. The chain joins TRBV11-3 to TRBJ2-3; D gene uncertain. CDR3 length equals 15 residues. V lost 4 bases, J lost 0 bases, and 11 bases lay in between. CDR1 is SGHNT and CDR2 is YENEEA in the germline V gene. The CDR3 sequence: CASSSSDPSTDTQYF. CDR3 DNA: TGTGCCAGCAGCTCCAGCGACCCTAGCACAGATACGCAGTATTTT.

Many counts were recorded for this clonotype. The V call is TRBV20-1, the J call TRBJ2-3; 13 bases are a match to TRBD2. V shed 0 bases and J 4 bases; nucleotides not matched to a gene: 10. The CDR3 loop spans 18 amino acids. Germline values: CDR1 DFQATT, CDR2 SNEGSKA (reference sequence). Here the CDR3 DNA reads TGCAGTGCTAGAGAAGGACTAGCGGGAGAGGTTGGATCAGATACGCAGTATTTT. Its protein is CSAREGLAGEVGSDTQYF.

This clonotype was counted at least ten times. The genes are TRBV7-8 and TRBJ2-7; 9 nucleotides match TRBD2. The CDR3 consists of 13 residues. Losses at the gene ends were 7 bases for V and 6 bases for J; bases not matched to a gene: 7. Germline CDR1 SGHVS, CDR2 FQNEAQ. In nucleotides, the CDR3 is TGTGCCAGCACGGTTAGCGGGAGTCTCGAGCAGTACTTC. Protein sequence: CASTVSGSLEQYF.

This clonotype was counted ten times or more. J is TRBJ1-1 and V is TRBV2, with D unclear. Germline-derived CDR1 and CDR2 are SNHLY and FYNNEI. This CDR3 has 13 residues. V gave up 7 bases and J gave up 4 bases, with 13 bases separating them. As DNA, the CDR3 is TGTGCCAGCACGACCGGGGTTACCACTGAAGCTTTCTTT. Protein sequence: CASTTGVTTEAFF.